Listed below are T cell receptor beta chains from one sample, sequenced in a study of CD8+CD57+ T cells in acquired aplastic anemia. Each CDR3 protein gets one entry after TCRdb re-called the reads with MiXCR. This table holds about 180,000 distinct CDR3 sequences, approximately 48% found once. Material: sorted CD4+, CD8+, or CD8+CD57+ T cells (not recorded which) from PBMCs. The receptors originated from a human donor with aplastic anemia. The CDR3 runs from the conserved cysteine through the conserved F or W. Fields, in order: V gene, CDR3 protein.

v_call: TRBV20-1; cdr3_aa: CSASSGGADEQFF
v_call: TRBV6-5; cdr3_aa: CASSSRQGIGTGELFF
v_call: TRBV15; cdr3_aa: CATSSFRPVEQFF
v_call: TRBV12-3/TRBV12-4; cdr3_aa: CASRYGNEQYF
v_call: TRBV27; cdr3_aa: CASSLTPSSYNEQFF
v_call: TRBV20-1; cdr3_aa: CSARVVGGSGYTF
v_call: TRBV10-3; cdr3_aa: CAISDGRGQETQYF
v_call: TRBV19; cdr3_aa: CASSKTGTSGADEQFF
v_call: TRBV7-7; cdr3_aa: CASSLGGTGPRSYNEQFF
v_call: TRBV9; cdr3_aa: CASSVSGRGADTQYF